One and the same sample provided the 18 T cell receptor beta chains below, sequenced in a study of PD-L1 blockade in urothelial cancer. TCRdb's copy holds only in-frame clones and misses some; the assay was immunoSEQ multiplex PCR. The data hold around 80,000 clones, with about 91% observed a single time. As to time point: peripheral blood 6 weeks after treatment start. The sample here was PBMCs, taken around atezolizumab (anti-PD-L1) treatment. These receptors originate from a woman over 75 with urothelial cancer.

J is TRBJ2-3 and V is TRBV4-1; the D is unclear. CDR1 and CDR2 (germline): MGHRA, YSYEKL. The CDR3 loop spans 19 amino acids. The V end lost 0 bases, the J end lost 2 bases, and 21 bases lay between the germline ends. CDR3 sequence: CASSQESLRQVLDTDTQYF. For the CDR3, the DNA is TGCGCCAGCAGCCAAGAGTCTTTAAGGCAGGTCCTTGACACAGATACGCAGTATTTT.

DNA of the CDR3: TGTGCCAGCAGCCCCGCGGGGGATAGCGGGGGATTAGAGCAGTACTTC. Its translation: CASSPAGDSGGLEQYF. This sequence joins TRBV7-6 and TRBJ2-7; 9 bases agree with TRBD2. With 5 bases clipped from V and 7 bases from J, the junction kept 15 bases outside the gene matches. The CDR3 runs to 16 residues. Germline V lookup: CDR1 SGHVS, CDR2 FNYEAQ.

This chain connects TRBV9 to TRBJ2-2, with D possibly matching TRBD1 (6 bases). CDR1 is SGDLS, CDR2 YYNGEE, per germline. The V and J ends lost 6 bases and 6 bases respectively, with 15 bases between them. The CDR3 sequence is 14 residues long. CDR3 region: CASNPMSGAGELFF. The DNA of the CDR3 is TGTGCCAGCAACCCGATGTCAGGGGCCGGGGAGCTGTTTTTT. The entire variable domain, with the rest obtained from reference TRBV9 and TRBJ2-2, is as follows: DSGVTQTPKHLITATGQRVTLRCSPRSGDLSVYWYQQSLDQGLQFLIQYYNGEERAKGNILERFSAQQFPDLHSELNLSSLELGDSALYFCASNPMSGAGELFFGEGSRLTVL.

The chain recombines TRBV28 with TRBJ2-1; 11 nucleotides agree with TRBD2. V lost 5 bases and J lost 4; bases outside the gene matches: 7. Germline-derived CDR1 and CDR2 are MDHEN and SYDVKM. CDR3 size: 16 residues. Here the CDR3 DNA reads TGTGCCAGCAGTATTAGCGGGAGGGGGATTTACAATGAGCAGTTCTTC. Its protein product is CASSISGRGIYNEQFF. Filled out from reference TRBV28 and TRBJ2-1, the complete variable domain reads DVKVTQSSRYLVKRTGEKVFLECVQDMDHENMFWYRQDPGLGLRLIYFSYDVKMKEKGDIPEGYSVSREKKERFSLILESASTNQTSMYLCASSISGRGIYNEQFFGPGTRLTVL.

This chain connects TRBV9 to TRBJ2-5; perhaps TRBD1 as D (5 bases). Per the germline V gene, CDR1 is SGDLS and CDR2 is YYNGEE. The CDR3 totals 14 residues. V shed 0 bases and J shed 4 bases, with 10 bases lying between them. The CDR3: CASSVEGQTETQYF. CDR3 nucleotide sequence: TGTGCCAGCAGCGTAGAGGGGCAGACAGAGACCCAGTACTTC.

The sample holds one count of this clone. J is TRBJ2-1 and V is TRBV9; 15 bases are a match to TRBD2. V lost 4 bases to trimming and J lost 6 bases; unmatched junction nucleotides: 8. Germline V lookup: CDR1 SGDLS, CDR2 YYNGEE. There are 17 residues in the CDR3. CDR3 residues: CASSTGLAGGPRNEQFF. The CDR3 DNA reads as TGTGCCAGCAGCACAGGACTAGCGGGAGGGCCTCGCAATGAGCAGTTCTTC. Combining the CDR3 with reference TRBV9 and TRBJ2-1 gives the whole variable domain DSGVTQTPKHLITATGQRVTLRCSPRSGDLSVYWYQQSLDQGLQFLIQYYNGEERAKGNILERFSAQQFPDLHSELNLSSLELGDSALYFCASSTGLAGGPRNEQFFGPGTRLTVL.

The genes are TRBV19 and TRBJ1-2; no definite D call. The CDR3 loop spans 14 amino acids. Germline loops: CDR1 LNHDA, CDR2 SQIVND (reference sequence). Deletions cut 7 bases from V and 4 bases from J, with 16 bases between. CDR3 region: CASTPDGRSYGYTF. In nucleotides, the CDR3 is TGTGCCAGTACCCCCGATGGGAGGAGCTATGGCTACACCTTC.

The CDR3 coding sequence is TGTGCCTGGAGTGTAAACAGGGGCAATGAAAAACTGTTTTTT. Residues: CAWSVNRGNEKLFF. The chain uses TRBV30 and TRBJ1-4; 7 bases are shared with TRBD1. This CDR3 is built from 14 residues. Trimming cost V 0 bases and J 5 bases; bases outside gene matches: 3. Germline-derived CDR1 and CDR2 are GTSNPN and SVGIG (reference sequence).

The gene calls are TRBV4-2 and TRBJ2-7; 9 nucleotides match TRBD1. J lost 7 bases, V lost 1 base, and 8 bases had no gene match. Germline assignment: CDR1 LGHNA and CDR2 YNFKEQ. This CDR3 region has 15 residues. The chain's CDR3 is CASSQVRQGVGEQYF. CDR3 DNA: TGTGCCAGCAGCCAAGTGAGACAGGGGGTAGGTGAGCAGTACTTC.

The chain recombines TRBV9 with TRBJ1-3; a possible D gene is TRBD1 (5 bases). V gave up 4 bases and J gave up 0 bases, with 17 bases separating them. The CDR3 loop spans 17 amino acids. Per germline, CDR1 SGDLS and CDR2 YYNGEE. The chain's CDR3 is CASSSRWGGNSGNTIYF. The DNA of the CDR3 is TGTGCCAGCAGCTCAAGATGGGGCGGAAACTCTGGAAACACCATATATTTT.

The chain has TRBV28 and TRBJ2-7; D not resolved. The CDR3 sequence is 14 residues long. The germline V gene has CDR1 MDHEN and CDR2 SYDVKM. Trimming took 2 bases from V and 1 from J, leaving 9 bases between them. CDR3 sequence reads: CASSLPQASYEQYF. CDR3 bases: TGTGCCAGCAGTTTACCCCAGGCATCCTACGAGCAGTACTTC.

V usage is TRBV18 and J usage is TRBJ1-1, with 7 bases lining up with TRBD1. The CDR3 consists of 15 residues. Germline V gene lookup returns CDR1 KGHSH and CDR2 LQKENI. Losses at the gene ends were 1 base for V and 3 bases for J; bases not matched to a gene: 5. The CDR3 nucleotides read TGTGCCAGCTCACCACAAGGCAGGGGGGACACTGAAGCTTTCTTT. It is translated as CASSPQGRGDTEAFF.

CDR3 region: CSARVGQGQYF. In DNA, the CDR3 is TGCAGTGCTAGAGTTGGACAGGGCCAGTACTTC. J is TRBJ2-5 and V is TRBV20-1; 8 nucleotides agree with TRBD1. Losses at the gene ends were 1 base for V and 10 bases for J; bases not matched to a gene: 2. The CDR3 contains 11 residues. CDR1 is DFQATT, CDR2 SNEGSKA, per germline (reference sequence).

V is TRBV5-1 and J is TRBJ2-1; 9 nucleotides line up with TRBD2. CDR1 is SGHRS, CDR2 YFSETQ, per germline. This CDR3 has 17 amino acids. The junction had 16 bases not matched to a gene; V was cut back by 5 bases and J by 7 bases. CDR3 loop: CASRTLDLGREGNEQFF. The CDR3 DNA follows: TGCGCCAGCAGAACCCTAGATCTGGGGCGGGAGGGAAATGAGCAGTTCTTC. The variable domain in full, completed from reference TRBV5-1 and TRBJ2-1, reads KAGVTQTPRYLIKTRGQQVTLSCSPISGHRSVSWYQQTPGQGLQFLFEYFSETQRNKGNFPGRFSGRQFSNSRSEMNVSTLELGDSALYLCASRTLDLGREGNEQFFGPGTRLTVL.

The gene calls are TRBV7-3 and TRBJ2-2; weak D call: TRBD2 (6 bases). With 3 bases removed from V and 9 bases from J, the gap between germline ends came to 20 bases. CDR3 size: 16 residues. Germline values: CDR1 SGHTA, CDR2 FQGTGA. DNA for the CDR3: TGTGCCAGCAGCTTTCGCCCCGGGACTCCCAGTAGGGAGCTGTTTTTT. It is translated as CASSFRPGTPSRELFF. Combining the CDR3 with reference TRBV7-3 and TRBJ2-2 gives the whole variable domain GAGVSQTPSNKVTEKGKYVELRCDPISGHTALYWYRQSLGQGPEFLIYFQGTGAADDSGLPNDRFFAVRPEGSVSTLKIQRTERGDSAVYLCASSFRPGTPSRELFFGEGSRLTVL.

The chain uses TRBV9 and TRBJ2-3, with 7 bases aligning to TRBD2. J lost 4 bases, V lost 4 bases, and 9 bases had no gene match. CDR1 is SGDLS, CDR2 YYNGEE, per germline. The CDR3 is made up of 15 amino acids. CDR3 in DNA: TGTGCCAGCAGCCCATCGAGCGGGGTTTCAGATACGCAGTATTTT. It codes for CASSPSSGVSDTQYF.

This clone has only one observation. J is TRBJ2-5 and V is TRBV25-1, with 10 bases matching TRBD2. The germline V gene has CDR1 MGHDK and CDR2 SYGVNS. This CDR3 region has 14 residues. V was pared by 4 bases and J by 5 bases, with 4 bases of the junction left unmatched. The CDR3 loop is CASSASGRAETQYF. Here the CDR3 DNA reads TGTGCCAGCAGTGCCAGCGGGAGGGCGGAGACCCAGTACTTC.

The chain carries TRBV7-9 and TRBJ1-1; 8 bases map to TRBD1. In germline, CDR1 is SEHNR, CDR2 FQNEAQ (reference sequence). Germline trimming cut 2 bases from V and 7 bases from J; bases unmatched to any gene: 3. The CDR3 spans 13 residues. The CDR3 sequence: CASSLQGANEAFF. Written as DNA, the CDR3 is TGTGCCAGCAGCTTACAGGGGGCGAATGAAGCTTTCTTT.